One and the same sample provided the 24 T cell receptor beta chains below, sequenced in a study of T cells in Graves' hyperthyroidism and ophthalmopathy. RNA transcripts yielded amplified TCR beta CDR3 regions. With the HTBI primer set, the TCR CDR3 went through a first round of RT-PCR. From the multiplex PCR reads, TCRdb called clonotypes with MiXCR, one entry per CDR3 protein. The data show over 300,000 distinct CDR3 sequences, roughly 13% seen once. Sample: blood. Every receptor here comes from a woman between 35 and 50 years old with Graves' ophthalmopathy.

This clonotype turned up a few times. V gene TRBV10-3 combines with J gene TRBJ1-2, with 12 positions matching TRBD1. CDR3 size: 14 residues. Germline trimming cut 6 bases from V and 3 bases from J; bases unmatched to any gene: 2. Germline assignment: CDR1 ENHRY and CDR2 SYGVKD. The CDR3 loop reads CAIRGQGADYGYTF. DNA for the CDR3: TGTGCCATCAGGGGACAGGGGGCAGACTATGGCTACACCTTC.

This clonotype has at least ten counts. This chain links TRBV18 with TRBJ2-3; D gene ambiguous. The germline CDR1 and CDR2 sequences are KGHSH and LQKENI. V lost 5 bases to trimming and J lost 2 bases, with 14 bases between them. There are 15 residues in the CDR3. CDR3 sequence: CASSTDGHSTDTQYF. CDR3 DNA: TGTGCCAGCTCAACCGATGGGCACTCCACAGATACGCAGTATTTT.

This clonotype has more than one count but fewer than ten. The CDR3 loop is CASSLVGYRTEQFF. The DNA of the CDR3 is TGTGCCAGCAGCTTAGTCGGGTATAGGACTGAGCAGTTCTTC. The chain combines TRBV7-6 with TRBJ2-1, with D unclear. This CDR3 contains 14 residues. Trimming removed 1 base at V and 9 bases at J, with 13 bases between. The germline CDR1 and CDR2 sequences are SGHVS and FNYEAQ.

This clonotype has at least ten counts. The V call is TRBV29-1, the J call TRBJ2-5; TRBD2 is a possible D gene (5 bases). There are 11 residues in the CDR3. With 6 bases removed from V and 8 bases from J, the gap between germline ends came to 13 bases. Germline V gives CDR1 SQVTM, CDR2 ANQGSEA. The CDR3 region has the DNA TGCAGCGTCCCTCGGAGCGGAACCCAGTACTTC. Translated: CSVPRSGTQYF.

The chain links TRBV15 to TRBJ1-5; D might be TRBD1 (6 bases). V was clipped by 9 bases and J by 4 bases, with 13 bases between them. The CDR3 is made up of 13 amino acids. Germline V gene data show CDR1 as LNHNV and CDR2 as YYDKDF (reference sequence). The CDR3 DNA sequence: TGTGCCACTCAACCAGGGGTGAATCAGCCCCAGCATTTT. This encodes CATQPGVNQPQHF.

In this sample, this clonotype turned up a few times. The chain has TRBV19 and TRBJ2-2; D is undetermined. Germline V lookup: CDR1 LNHDA, CDR2 SQIVND (reference sequence). The CDR3 spans 14 residues. Trimming stripped 4 bases from V and 2 bases from J, with 8 bases between. The CDR3: CASSTPYNTGELFF. The DNA of the CDR3 is TGTGCCAGTAGTACTCCATATAACACCGGGGAGCTGTTTTTT.

The chain employs TRBV3-1 and TRBJ2-1; D may be TRBD2 (6 bases). V gave up 3 bases and J gave up 3 bases, with 12 bases separating them. CDR3 length: 15 amino acids. Per germline, CDR1 LGHDT and CDR2 YNNKEL (reference sequence). The DNA of the CDR3 is TGTGCCAGCAGCCATCGCAGCGGGTACTACAATGAGCAGTTCTTC. It is translated as CASSHRSGYYNEQFF.

Ten or more counts support this clonotype. The chain couples TRBV2 to TRBJ1-4, with D maybe TRBD1 (6 bases). Germline V gene sequence: CDR1 SNHLY, CDR2 FYNNEI. V was pared by 4 bases and J by 7 bases, with 13 bases between. CDR3 length: 14 amino acids. CDR3 amino acids: CASSAQGSGEKLFF. CDR3 bases: TGTGCCAGCAGTGCCCAGGGGAGCGGTGAAAAACTGTTTTTT.

As regards this clonotype: Germline is not matched at one junction end, which may reflect a read error. The genes are TRBV2 and TRBJ1-6; TRBD1 is a possible D gene (6 bases). The CDR3 spans 15 residues. The V gene's germline CDR1 is SNHLY and CDR2 FYNNEI. CDR3 DNA: TGCGCCAGCAGCCAAGTACAGGGTATAGGGTCACCCCTCCACTTT. Translation gives CASSQVQGIGSPLHF.

This clonotype turned up a few times. J is TRBJ2-2 and V is TRBV24-1; perhaps D is TRBD1 or TRBD2 (5 bases each). The CDR3 is 15 residues long. Trimming took 5 bases from V and 3 from J, leaving 12 bases between them. The V gene's germline CDR1 is KGHDR and CDR2 SFDVKD. The CDR3 here is CATSVGTGYTGELFF. The CDR3 bases are TGTGCCACCAGTGTTGGGACGGGTTACACCGGGGAGCTGTTTTTT.

This clonotype was detected a few times. The V and J genes are TRBV7-9 and TRBJ1-2; D remains ambiguous. The germline gives CDR1 SEHNR, CDR2 FQNEAQ (reference sequence). The CDR3 runs 14 residues. V lost 2 bases to trimming and J lost 1 base, with 8 bases between them. This CDR3 is CASSLLLDNYGYTF. The CDR3 DNA reads as TGTGCCAGCAGCTTACTGCTGGATAACTATGGCTACACCTTC.

J is TRBJ2-4 and V is TRBV4-1; 10 bases align to TRBD1. The V segment lost 4 bases and the J segment 3 bases; nucleotides outside the gene matches: 6. CDR1 MGHRA and CDR2 YSYEKL come from the germline V gene. The CDR3 length is 16 residues. The CDR3 is CASSRDRGLGKNIQYF. CDR3 DNA: TGCGCCAGCAGCCGAGACAGGGGGCTAGGCAAAAACATTCAGTACTTC.

This rearrangement joins TRBV10-3 to TRBJ2-1; 14 nucleotides match TRBD2. CDR1 and CDR2 (germline): ENHRY, SYGVKD. Trimming at V came to 10 bases and at J to 9 bases, leaving 14 bases not matched to a gene. The CDR3 contains 16 residues. Written as DNA, the CDR3 is TGTGCCACCAACGGGAAGGGACTAGCGGGGGATAGTGAGCAGTTCTTC. This translates into CATNGKGLAGDSEQFF.

This clonotype was counted ten times or more. V and J are TRBV29-1 and TRBJ1-1; unclear D gene. Germline assignment: CDR1 SQVTM and CDR2 ANQGSEA. The CDR3 runs to 14 residues. Trimming removed 5 bases from V and 1 base from J, with 14 bases in between. This CDR3 reads CSVSNSAPNTEAFF. As DNA, the CDR3 is TGCAGCGTTAGCAACAGTGCCCCGAACACTGAAGCTTTCTTT.

This clonotype was observed a handful of times. The rearrangement links TRBV27 to TRBJ2-7, with 9 bases matching TRBD2. Germline V gives CDR1 MNHEY, CDR2 SMNVEV (reference sequence). CDR3 length: 15 residues. V trimming: 3 bases; J trimming: 4 bases; junction bases outside the gene matches: 7. The CDR3 spells CASSFASGNLYEQYF. In DNA form, the CDR3 reads TGTGCCAGCAGTTTTGCTAGCGGGAATTTATACGAGCAGTACTTC.

This clonotype was counted many times. The genes are TRBV20-1 and TRBJ2-3; maybe TRBD2 (5 bases). V was clipped by 0 bases and J by 2 bases, with 12 bases between them. Germline V gene sequence: CDR1 DFQATT, CDR2 SNEGSKA (reference sequence). The CDR3 is 15 amino acids. The CDR3 DNA is TGCAGTGCTAGAGAGGTTCAGCGGTTCACAGATACGCAGTATTTT. This translates into CSAREVQRFTDTQYF.

This clonotype was seen repeatedly, ten times or more. The V call is TRBV27, the J call TRBJ1-5, with D perhaps matching TRBD1 (5 bases). The germline gives CDR1 MNHEY, CDR2 SMNVEV (reference sequence). With 4 bases removed from V and 9 bases from J, the gap between germline ends came to 16 bases. The CDR3 totals 14 residues. CDR3 sequence reads: CASSSSSGVRPQHF. The DNA for the CDR3 is TGTGCCAGCAGTTCTAGCTCGGGGGTACGGCCCCAGCATTTT.

This clonotype was recorded a few times. The chain joins TRBV5-4 to TRBJ2-1; D remains unclear. Between the trimmed V and J ends, which lost 4 bases and 0 bases, there was a span of 8 bases. Germline loops: CDR1 SGHNT, CDR2 YYREEE (reference sequence). The CDR3 sequence is 14 residues long. CDR3 protein: CASSPRLSYNEQFF. Written as DNA, the CDR3 is TGTGCCAGCAGCCCAAGGCTCTCCTACAATGAGCAGTTCTTC.

This clonotype was observed at least ten times. The chain uses TRBV11-2 and TRBJ1-1; D remains ambiguous. Germline V gene lookup returns CDR1 SGHAT and CDR2 FQNNGV. The CDR3 sequence is 14 residues long. Trimming stripped 2 bases from V and 0 bases from J, with 7 bases between. The DNA for the CDR3 is TGTGCCAGCAGCTTACTGAGGATGAACACTGAAGCTTTCTTT. This translates into CASSLLRMNTEAFF.

This clonotype was seen many times. The chain recombines TRBV15 with TRBJ1-1; 7 bases map to TRBD1. The germline gives CDR1 LNHNV, CDR2 YYDKDF (reference sequence). This CDR3 region has 13 residues. V lost 2 bases, J lost 8 bases, and 5 bases stayed unmatched. The CDR3 spells CATSRRKDREAFF. The CDR3 DNA reads as TGTGCCACCAGCAGAAGAAAGGACAGGGAAGCTTTCTTT.

This clonotype was seen more than once but under ten times. V usage is TRBV3-1 and J usage is TRBJ2-2; D call uncertain. There are 14 residues in the CDR3. V was pared by 2 bases and J by 9 bases, with 13 bases between. Germline-derived CDR1 and CDR2 are LGHDT and YNNKEL (reference sequence). The CDR3 region is CASSQNPAKRELFF. CDR3 DNA sequence: TGTGCCAGCAGCCAAAATCCGGCCAAAAGGGAGCTGTTTTTT.

This clonotype was recorded at least ten times. The V gene is TRBV27, the J gene TRBJ1-1, with no clear D. The germline CDR1 and CDR2 sequences are MNHEY and SMNVEV (reference sequence). This CDR3 spans 14 amino acids. The V end was cut by 5 bases, the J end by 2 bases, with 12 bases between. Here the CDR3 reads CASSPSRTNTEAFF. The CDR3 DNA reads TGTGCCAGCAGTCCCTCAAGAACCAACACTGAAGCTTTCTTT.

Ten or more counts support this clonotype. V usage is TRBV29-1 and J usage is TRBJ2-5, with D tentatively TRBD2 (6 bases). The CDR3 is 12 residues long. V shed 7 bases and J shed 4 bases, with 13 bases lying between them. Germline CDR1 reads SQVTM; CDR2 reads ANQGSEA. The DNA of the CDR3 is TGCAGCGCGCTACTAGCCCCAGAGACCCAGTACTTC. This gives the protein CSALLAPETQYF.

At least ten counts were recorded for this clonotype. The chain is built from TRBV6-1 and TRBJ1-1; D ambiguous. Germline CDR1 is MNHNS and CDR2 is SASEGT. This CDR3 comprises 13 residues. The V end lost 3 bases, the J end lost 4 bases, and 9 bases lay between the germline ends. CDR3 DNA sequence: TGTGCCAGCAGTGAGTCTTGGGGCACTGAAGCTTTCTTT. As protein: CASSESWGTEAFF.